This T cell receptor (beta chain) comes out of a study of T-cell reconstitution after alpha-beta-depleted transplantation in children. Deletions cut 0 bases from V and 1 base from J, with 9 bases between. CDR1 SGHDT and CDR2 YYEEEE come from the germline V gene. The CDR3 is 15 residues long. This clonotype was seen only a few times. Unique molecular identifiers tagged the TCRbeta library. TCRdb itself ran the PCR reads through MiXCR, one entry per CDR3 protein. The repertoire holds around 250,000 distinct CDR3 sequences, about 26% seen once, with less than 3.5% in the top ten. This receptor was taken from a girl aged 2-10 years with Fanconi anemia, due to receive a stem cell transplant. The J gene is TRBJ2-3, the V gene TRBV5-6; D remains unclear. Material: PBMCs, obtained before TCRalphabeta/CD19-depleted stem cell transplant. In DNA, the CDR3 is TGTGCCAGCAGCTTGGGGATCCCCCGCACAGATACGCAGTATTTT. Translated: CASSLGIPRTDTQYF.